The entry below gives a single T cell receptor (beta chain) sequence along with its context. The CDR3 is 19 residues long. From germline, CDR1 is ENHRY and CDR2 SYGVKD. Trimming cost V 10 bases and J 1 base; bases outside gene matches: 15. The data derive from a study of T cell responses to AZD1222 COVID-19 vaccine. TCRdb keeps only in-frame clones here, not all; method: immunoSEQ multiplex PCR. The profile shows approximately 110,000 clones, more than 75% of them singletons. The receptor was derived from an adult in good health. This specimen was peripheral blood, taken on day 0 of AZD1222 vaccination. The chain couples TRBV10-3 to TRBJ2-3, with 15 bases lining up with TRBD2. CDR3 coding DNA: TGTGCCACCCGCCTAGGACTAGCGGGAGGGCAGGAAGGCACAGATACGCAGTATTTT. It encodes CATRLGLAGGQEGTDTQYF.